Each of the 10 T cell receptor beta chains below was sequenced from the same sample in a study of blood T cell repertoires in COVID-19. The method was immunoSEQ multiplex PCR; TCRdb's version includes in-frame clones alone and lacks a portion of them. This table has a few hundred thousand clones, approximately 91% appearing once. Sequences were obtained from peripheral blood. All receptors come from a woman aged 60-75 years with acute or convalescent COVID-19.

The genes are TRBV4-3 and TRBJ2-7, with D perhaps TRBD1 (5 bases). Trimming pared 4 bases from V and 1 base from J, leaving 11 bases between. CDR1 LGHNA and CDR2 YSLEER come from the germline V gene. This CDR3 comprises 14 residues. The CDR3 DNA follows: TGCGCCAGCAGCCTCAAGGGGCAATCCTACGAGCAGTACTTC. Translating it yields CASSLKGQSYEQYF.

This chain joins TRBV6-6 and TRBJ2-7; 14 positions match TRBD2. The germline V gene encodes CDR1 MNHNY and CDR2 SVGAGI (reference sequence). The CDR3 covers 16 residues. V lost 0 bases to trimming and J lost 5 bases; unmatched junction nucleotides: 3. The CDR3 region is CASSYSAGLAGDEQYF. DNA of the CDR3: TGTGCCAGCAGTTACTCGGCGGGACTAGCGGGAGACGAGCAGTACTTC.

The chain is built from TRBV27 and TRBJ2-3, with 7 bases fitting TRBD2. Germline assignment: CDR1 MNHEY and CDR2 SMNVEV (reference sequence). CDR3 length: 14 residues. Germline trimming cut 6 bases from V and 6 bases from J; bases unmatched to any gene: 9. The CDR3 DNA reads as TGTGCCAGCAGCCACCCGGTGGGGGGGGATACGCAGTATTTT. Its protein is CASSHPVGGDTQYF.

V and J are TRBV3-1 (or the pseudogene TRBV3-2) and TRBJ2-1; the D gene is possibly TRBD2 (6 bases). Germline CDR1 reads LGHDT; CDR2 reads YNNKEL (reference sequence). V was cut by 6 bases and J by 0 bases, with 15 bases left in between. CDR3 length: 16 residues. CDR3 coding DNA: TGTGCCAGCAGTCCCTCGGACGGGAGCTCCTACAATGAGCAGTTCTTC. Encoded protein: CASSPSDGSSYNEQFF.

V usage is TRBV29-1 and J usage is TRBJ1-2, with 11 bases lining up with TRBD1. This CDR3 comprises 14 residues. Trimming took 3 bases from V and 2 from J; bases not matched to a gene: 2. Germline CDR1 SQVTM, CDR2 ANQGSEA. The DNA of the CDR3 is TGCAGCGTTGATAGGGACAGGGGGAACTATGGCTACACCTTC. It translates to CSVDRDRGNYGYTF.

The rearrangement joins TRBV13 to TRBJ2-5; 8 positions match TRBD1. Looked up from germline, CDR1 is PRHDT and CDR2 is FYEKMQ (reference sequence). The CDR3 runs to 14 residues. Trimming took 5 bases from V and 5 from J; bases not matched to a gene: 7. DNA of the CDR3: TGTGCCAGCAGCCCCGGACAGGGTGAGGAGACCCAGTACTTC. This sequence encodes CASSPGQGEETQYF.

Comments on this clone: This CDR3 is also generated by other DNA sequences in the sample. V usage is TRBV7-9 and J usage is TRBJ1-2; 8 bases fit TRBD1. Per germline, CDR1 SEHNR and CDR2 FQNEAQ (reference sequence). The V and J ends lost 5 bases and 1 base, in that order; junction bases with no gene match: 3. The CDR3 has 14 residues. The CDR3 DNA reads as TGTGCCAGCAGCCCAGGACAGGGTAACTATGGCTACACCTTC. Its protein product is CASSPGQGNYGYTF.

The chain uses TRBV5-4 and TRBJ1-2; D remains ambiguous. V gave up 4 bases and J gave up 10 bases, with 17 bases separating them. From germline, CDR1 is SGHNT and CDR2 YYREEE (reference sequence). The CDR3 runs to 13 residues. DNA of the CDR3: TGTGCCAGCAGCCCGGCGGCAGCCCATTTCTACACCTTC. This translates into CASSPAAAHFYTF.

The chain links TRBV10-3 to TRBJ2-4, with D tentatively TRBD2 (8 bases). Germline V gene lookup returns CDR1 ENHRY and CDR2 SYGVKD. The CDR3 sequence is 16 residues long. V lost 2 bases, J lost 7 bases, and 18 bases lay in between. For the CDR3, the DNA is TGTGCCATCAGTGAGCCCCGGGAGGGGGCGAGGAACATTCAGTACTTC. Protein product: CAISEPREGARNIQYF.

A few counts support this clone. The gene calls are TRBV18 and TRBJ2-7, with 7 bases fitting TRBD1. V gave up 3 bases and J gave up 6 bases; unmatched junction bases: 5. Germline V gene lookup returns CDR1 KGHSH and CDR2 LQKENI. The CDR3 has 13 residues. The CDR3 nucleotides are TGTGCCAGCTCACCCTACCCAGGGGGCGAGCAGTACTTC. Encoded protein: CASSPYPGGEQYF.